One and the same sample provided the 2 T cell receptor beta chains below, sequenced in a study of CD8 T cells in ankylosing spondylitis. Whole-study findings and limits: Characteristic, it appeared, of ankylosing spondylitis blood was a TCR beta motif of about eight highly homologous variants.

Each CDR3 protein gets one entry after TCRdb re-called the 5' RACE reads with MiXCR. Seen here are about 500,000 distinct CDR3 sequences, roughly 13% observed once, and the top ten hold approximately 6.3%. These receptors' targets are unknown. Material for sequencing was blood, either unsorted or a sorted T cell fraction (not recorded which). The receptors derive from a male donor with ankylosing spondylitis.

This clonotype was counted only a few times. This chain links TRBV6-1 with TRBJ1-1; D ambiguous. The CDR3 consists of 15 residues. V lost 3 bases and J lost 0, with 11 bases in between. Germline V gene lookup returns CDR1 MNHNS and CDR2 SASEGT. The CDR3 reads CASSDPGQMNTEAFF. CDR3 in DNA: TGTGCCAGCAGTGACCCCGGTCAGATGAACACTGAAGCTTTCTTT.

The chain couples TRBV12-3 or TRBV12-4 to TRBJ1-1; 7 positions agree with TRBD1. The CDR3 loop spans 11 amino acids. Losses at the gene ends were 5 bases for V and 7 bases for J; bases not matched to a gene: 1. CDR3 residues: CASSAGGEAFF. CDR3 nucleotides: TGTGCCAGCAGTGCAGGGGGTGAAGCTTTCTTT.